The 16 T cell receptor beta chains below come from one sample, sequenced in a study of chemoradiotherapy in HPV16-positive cancers. This table comes from immunoSEQ multiplex PCR, and its TCRdb copy is limited to in-frame clones, with some not included. The repertoire consists of around 62,000 clones, with roughly 90% occurring once and the leading ten covering 4% to 5%. The specimen comprised blood, sampled from a patient who underwent chemoradiotherapy. These receptors were obtained from a human donor with HPV-associated anogenital cancer.

V usage is TRBV18 and J usage is TRBJ1-1, with unresolved D. Trimming cost V 6 bases and J 2 bases, with 16 bases left between them. The V gene's germline CDR1 is KGHSH and CDR2 LQKENI. The CDR3 length is 15 residues. In DNA, the CDR3 is TGTGCCAGCTCGTACGCGGGAGGAGCAAACACTGAAGCTTTCTTT. It encodes CASSYAGGANTEAFF.

V gene TRBV5-1 combines with J gene TRBJ2-5; no definite D call. The V end was cut by 0 bases, the J end by 4 bases, with 4 bases between. This CDR3 is built from 12 residues. CDR1 and CDR2 (germline): SGHRS, YFSETQ. CDR3 sequence reads: CASSLGSETQYF. CDR3 sequence (DNA): TGCGCCAGCAGCTTGGGTTCAGAGACCCAGTACTTC.

This sequence joins TRBV4-1 and TRBJ2-4, with a weak D call TRBD1 (5 bases). The CDR3 length is 15 residues. Trimming removed 1 base from V and 0 bases from J, with 7 bases in between. Germline V gene lookup returns CDR1 MGHRA and CDR2 YSYEKL. CDR3 DNA: TGCGCCAGCAGCCAAGTAGGGGTAGCCAAAAACATTCAGTACTTC. Translating gives CASSQVGVAKNIQYF.

The J gene is TRBJ1-1, the V gene TRBV5-4; 8 bases line up with TRBD1. CDR3 length equals 16 residues. From germline, CDR1 is SGHNT and CDR2 YYREEE (reference sequence). V shed 5 bases and J 2 bases; nucleotides not matched to a gene: 11. The CDR3 here is CASRTDPTGVNTEAFF. In nucleotides, the CDR3 is TGTGCCAGCAGAACTGATCCGACAGGGGTAAACACTGAAGCTTTCTTT.

This clone was seen a handful of times. The chain links TRBV15 to TRBJ2-7; D is unresolved. Germline values: CDR1 LNHNV, CDR2 YYDKDF (reference sequence). V was cut by 5 bases and J by 2 bases, with 7 bases left in between. The CDR3 totals 12 residues. The CDR3 bases are TGTGCCACCAGCGGCACTACCTACGAGCAGTACTTC. It yields the protein CATSGTTYEQYF.

The chain has TRBV19 and TRBJ1-5, with unresolved D. V dropped 1 base and J dropped 2 bases, with 12 bases sitting between them. The CDR3 is 16 amino acids. The germline CDR1 and CDR2 sequences are LNHDA and SQIVND (reference sequence). The CDR3 nucleotides are TGTGCCAGTAGTATAGCAAATAATAAGGGCAATCAGCCCCAGCATTTT. Translated: CASSIANNKGNQPQHF. The full variable domain, in which reference TRBV19 and TRBJ1-5 provide the parts outside the CDR3, is DGGITQSPKYLFRKEGQNVTLSCEQNLNHDAMYWYRQDPGQGLRLIYYSQIVNDFQKGDIAEGYSVSREKKESFPLTVTSAQKNPTAFYLCASSIANNKGNQPQHFGDGTRLSIL.

The rearrangement uses TRBV19 and TRBJ1-5, with D maybe TRBD1 (5 bases). Germline-derived CDR1 and CDR2 are LNHDA and SQIVND (reference sequence). V lost 9 bases and J 0 bases, leaving 12 bases between the germline ends. The CDR3 has 14 amino acids. CDR3 nucleotides: TGTGCCAGCCGCCAGGGAAGTAGCAATCAGCCCCAGCATTTT. Translated, it gives CASRQGSSNQPQHF.

This chain links TRBV2 with TRBJ2-3; 9 nucleotides line up with TRBD2. The trim removed 4 bases at V and 6 bases at J, leaving 8 bases unmatched. Per germline, CDR1 SNHLY and CDR2 FYNNEI. The CDR3 contains 15 residues. The CDR3 loop reads CASSAPLAGSDTQYF. The DNA for the CDR3 is TGTGCCAGCAGTGCCCCCCTAGCGGGGTCCGATACGCAGTATTTT.

In regard to this clone: A junction boundary mismatches the germline segment, possibly from a read error. V and J are TRBV18 and TRBJ2-5, with a tentative D call TRBD1 (5 bases). CDR1 and CDR2 (germline): KGHSH, LQKENI. The CDR3 has 14 amino acids. The CDR3 DNA follows: TGTGCCAGCGCACCACTTACAGGAGAAGAGACCCAGTACTTC. It translates to CASAPLTGEETQYF.

The chain combines TRBV7-2 with TRBJ1-5, with a weak D call TRBD1 (6 bases). V was clipped by 5 bases and J by 5 bases, with 13 bases between them. The CDR3 is 14 amino acids. Looked up from germline, CDR1 is SGHTA and CDR2 is FQGNSA. For the CDR3, the DNA is TGTGCCAGCAGCCTGGACAGCGGAGATCAGCCCCAGCATTTT. It specifies CASSLDSGDQPQHF. Complete variable domain (other parts from reference TRBV7-2 and TRBJ1-5): GAGVSQSPSNKVTEKGKDVELRCDPISGHTALYWYRQSLGQGLEFLIYFQGNSAPDKSGLPSDRFSAERTGGSVSTLTIQRTQQEDSAVYLCASSLDSGDQPQHFGDGTRLSIL.

V gene TRBV7-2 combines with J gene TRBJ1-2; 7 nucleotides agree with TRBD1. The germline V gene encodes CDR1 SGHTA and CDR2 FQGNSA. The CDR3 sequence is 16 residues long. The V gene end was trimmed by 3 bases and the J gene end by 4 bases; junction bases not matched to a gene: 11. The CDR3 DNA reads as TGTGCCAGCAGCTTTCGGGACAGTGAGGCGAGCTATGGCTACACCTTC. It codes for CASSFRDSEASYGYTF.

The CDR3 DNA is TGTGCCAGCAGTCCAAGGGACCCTGGTGGGTGGGAGCAGTACTTC. Translation: CASSPRDPGGWEQYF. The chain recombines TRBV6-6 with TRBJ2-7; D may match TRBD1 or TRBD2 (5 bases each). The germline CDR1 and CDR2 sequences are MNHNY and SVGAGI (reference sequence). Trimming shortened V by 5 bases and J by 7 bases, and 21 bases separated the two germline ends. The CDR3 is made up of 15 amino acids.

J is TRBJ2-2 and V is TRBV2; either TRBD1 or TRBD2 may supply D (5 bases each). Germline-derived CDR1 and CDR2 are SNHLY and FYNNEI. CDR3 length: 15 amino acids. Deletions cut 3 bases from V and 1 base from J, with 9 bases between. The CDR3 coding sequence is TGTGCCAGCAGTGATGGGGGAAAGAACACCGGGGAGCTGTTTTTT. It encodes CASSDGGKNTGELFF.

Here the CDR3 DNA reads TGTGCCAGAGACAGGGGCGACTTTAGGTCTGAAGCTTTCTTT. Amino acids: CARDRGDFRSEAFF. The chain uses TRBV6-4 and TRBJ1-1; 8 positions match TRBD1. V shed 9 bases and J 6 bases; nucleotides not matched to a gene: 12. The CDR3 is 14 residues long. Germline V CDR1 and CDR2: MRHNA, SNTAGT.

This chain uses TRBV15 with TRBJ1-2; unclear D gene. This CDR3 has 16 amino acids. CDR1 is LNHNV, CDR2 YYDKDF, per germline (reference sequence). V dropped 2 bases and J dropped 6 bases, with 19 bases sitting between them. The CDR3, as DNA: TGTGCCACCAGCAGACCCATGGGAGTTATTGGGGATGGCTACACCTTC. This codes for CATSRPMGVIGDGYTF.

This chain connects TRBV6-4 to TRBJ2-2; possible D gene TRBD1, 5 bases. The V gene's germline CDR1 is MRHNA and CDR2 SNTAGT. Trimming left V 4 bases short and J 3 bases short, with 6 bases between. The CDR3 contains 13 residues. CDR3 amino acids: CASSVQDTGELFF. As DNA, the CDR3 is TGTGCCAGCAGTGTACAGGACACCGGGGAGCTGTTTTTT.